This record concerns one TCR beta chain sequence. This specimen comes from a study of T cell changes during pregnancy in multiple sclerosis. TCRdb's copy holds only in-frame clones and misses some; the assay was immunoSEQ multiplex PCR. The sample yields about 55,000 clones, just over 90% seen once. The V and J ends lost 1 base and 0 bases, in that order; junction bases with no gene match: 5. CDR1 LNHDA and CDR2 SQIVND come from the germline V gene (reference sequence). CDR3 length equals 17 residues. The sample was CD8+ T cells from peripheral blood mononuclear cells, taken in the second trimester of pregnancy. This chain connects TRBV19 to TRBJ2-3; 9 bases line up with TRBD2. The source is a female donor with multiple sclerosis, enrolled in a pregnancy study. For the CDR3, the DNA is TGTGCCAGTAGTATAGTCGTTACTAGCGGGAGCACAGATACGCAGTATTTT. The encoded protein is CASSIVVTSGSTDTQYF.